A single sample gave rise to the 15 T cell receptor beta chains below, sequenced in a study of T cells in localized non-small cell lung cancer. Sequencing was performed with immunoSEQ multiplex PCR; in TCRdb, only in-frame clones are kept and a portion is missing. The profile shows about 30,000 clones, under 95% of them singletons. The specimen was peripheral blood, collected before any cancer treatment. The origin of the receptors is a woman aged 35-75 years with stage I lung adenocarcinoma.

The chain employs TRBV5-6 and TRBJ1-2; the match to TRBD1 covers 8 bases. The CDR3 has 18 residues. The ends lost 3 bases at V and 0 bases at J; junction bases unmatched: 13. Germline CDR1 reads SGHDT; CDR2 reads YYEEEE. The DNA of the CDR3 is TGTGCCAGCAGCTCCTCCCGACAGGGGCGGACGACTAACTATGGCTACACCTTC. Amino acid sequence: CASSSSRQGRTTNYGYTF.

This chain joins TRBV7-8 and TRBJ2-1; 10 nucleotides align to TRBD2. Trimming took 5 bases from V and 7 from J; bases not matched to a gene: 11. The CDR3 has 16 residues. From germline, CDR1 is SGHVS and CDR2 FQNEAQ. CDR3 in DNA: TGTGCCAGCAGCCCGACGAGCGGGAGGGCGGGGAATGAGCAGTTCTTC. Translating it yields CASSPTSGRAGNEQFF.

V is TRBV7-9 and J is TRBJ2-1; 9 bases match TRBD2. V trimming: 1 base; J trimming: 8 bases; junction bases outside the gene matches: 3. The CDR3 runs 14 residues. Per germline, CDR1 SEHNR and CDR2 FQNEAQ (reference sequence). The CDR3 nucleotides are TGTGCCAGCAGCTTAGGCGGGGGGGAGGATGAGCAGTTCTTC. Its translation is CASSLGGGEDEQFF. The full variable domain, completed using reference TRBV7-9 and TRBJ2-1, is DTGVSQNPRHKITKRGQNVTFRCDPISEHNRLYWYRQTLGQGPEFLTYFQNEAQLEKSRLLSDRFSAERPKGSFSTLEIQRTEQGDSAMYLCASSLGGGEDEQFFGPGTRLTVL.

The CDR3 sequence is CASSAQQGLGYGYTF. In DNA, the CDR3 is TGTGCCAGCAGCGCCCAACAGGGCTTGGGGTATGGCTACACCTTC. This rearrangement joins TRBV9 to TRBJ1-2; possibly TRBD1 for D (6 bases). Germline-derived CDR1 and CDR2 are SGDLS and YYNGEE. This CDR3 comprises 15 residues. Trimming removed 3 bases from V and 5 bases from J, with 17 bases in between.

The V and J genes are TRBV29-1 and TRBJ1-1; the D gene is possibly TRBD1 (5 bases). V lost 6 bases and J lost 5, with 19 bases in between. Per the germline V gene, CDR1 is SQVTM and CDR2 is ANQGSEA. The CDR3 sequence is 14 residues long. The CDR3 spells CSVGYPGDGTEAFF. CDR3 bases: TGCAGCGTAGGCTATCCGGGGGATGGGACTGAAGCTTTCTTT. Full variable domain (rest looked up from reference TRBV29-1 and TRBJ1-1): SAVISQKPSRDICQRGTSLTIQCQVDSQVTMMFWYRQQPGQSLTLIATANQGSEATYESGFVIDKFPISRPNLTFSTLTVSNMSPEDSSIYLCSVGYPGDGTEAFFGQGTRLTVV.

The V and J genes are TRBV6-4 and TRBJ1-2; TRBD1 aligns across 9 bases. V lost 5 bases and J lost 8; bases outside the gene matches: 9. The CDR3 extends over 14 amino acids. Germline V gene lookup returns CDR1 MRHNA and CDR2 SNTAGT. The CDR3: CASSPGTGSRGYTF. In DNA, the CDR3 is TGTGCCAGCAGTCCCGGGACAGGGTCTCGCGGCTACACCTTC.

This chain links TRBV11-3 with TRBJ1-1; D not certain. Germline CDR1 SGHNT, CDR2 YENEEA. CDR3 size: 13 residues. The V end was cut by 1 base, the J end by 5 bases, with 8 bases between. The CDR3 DNA follows: TGTGCCAGCAGCTTAGGACGCCGGACTGAAGCTTTCTTT. Translation gives CASSLGRRTEAFF.

This clone has just a few counts. The V call is TRBV28, the J call TRBJ1-5; D is undetermined. CDR1 and CDR2 (germline): MDHEN, SYDVKM. V lost 1 base, J lost 6 bases, and 13 bases lay in between. There are 15 residues in the CDR3. Here the CDR3 reads CASSLYAGLGQPQHF. CDR3 DNA: TGTGCCAGCAGTTTATACGCGGGGTTGGGTCAGCCCCAGCATTTT. Based on the CDR3 plus reference TRBV28 and TRBJ1-5, the full variable domain is DVKVTQSSRYLVKRTGEKVFLECVQDMDHENMFWYRQDPGLGLRLIYFSYDVKMKEKGDIPEGYSVSREKKERFSLILESASTNQTSMYLCASSLYAGLGQPQHFGDGTRLSIL.

The V call is TRBV7-8, the J call TRBJ1-5, with D unresolved. Trimming shortened V by 1 base and J by 5 bases, and 6 bases separated the two germline ends. The CDR3 covers 13 residues. Germline-derived CDR1 and CDR2 are SGHVS and FQNEAQ. CDR3 nucleotide sequence: TGTGCCAGCAGCTTAGACCCAGATCAGCCCCAGCATTTT. Its translation: CASSLDPDQPQHF.

The rearrangement uses TRBV19 and TRBJ1-2; a possible D gene is TRBD1 (5 bases). Deletions cut 1 base from V and 6 bases from J, with 12 bases between. Per the germline V gene, CDR1 is LNHDA and CDR2 is SQIVND (reference sequence). This CDR3 is built from 14 residues. CDR3 coding DNA: TGTGCCAGTAGTATAGCGGGACTCTATGATGGCTACACCTTC. The encoded protein is CASSIAGLYDGYTF.

This sequence joins TRBV6-5 and TRBJ1-1, with 11 positions matching TRBD1. This CDR3 region has 15 residues. Looked up from germline, CDR1 is MNHEY and CDR2 is SVGAGI. Trimming took 5 bases from V and 4 from J; bases not matched to a gene: 6. The CDR3 nucleotides are TGTGCCAGCAGTCCTACCGGGACAGGGGGCACTGAAGCTTTCTTT. Protein sequence: CASSPTGTGGTEAFF.

The CDR3 bases are TGCGCCAGCAGCCACCGGGAGGCGCTGAACACTGAAGCTTTCTTT. It translates to CASSHREALNTEAFF. The chain joins TRBV4-1 to TRBJ1-1, with D unresolved. CDR1 is MGHRA and CDR2 is YSYEKL in the germline V gene. V lost 3 bases and J lost 0, with 11 bases in between. The CDR3 has 15 residues.

The V call is TRBV7-9, the J call TRBJ1-3, with D tentatively TRBD1 (5 bases). With 3 bases removed from V and 2 bases from J, the gap between germline ends came to 11 bases. This CDR3 comprises 15 residues. Germline lookup yields CDR1 SEHNR and CDR2 FQNEAQ (reference sequence). CDR3 sequence: CASSFARVAGNTIYF. CDR3 DNA sequence: TGTGCCAGCAGCTTCGCCAGGGTTGCTGGAAACACCATATATTTT.

This chain joins TRBV27 and TRBJ2-7, with D tentatively TRBD1 (6 bases). Germline-derived CDR1 and CDR2 are MNHEY and SMNVEV (reference sequence). The CDR3 is made up of 13 amino acids. V lost 8 bases, J lost 3 bases, and 14 bases lay in between. The CDR3 DNA follows: TGTGCCAGCGGTAGGACAGTTTTCTACGAGCAGTACTTC. It codes for CASGRTVFYEQYF.

The chain recombines TRBV6-6 with TRBJ1-1; D call uncertain. Germline CDR1 and CDR2: MNHNY and SVGAGI (reference sequence). The CDR3 loop spans 13 amino acids. Trimming removed 10 bases at V and 1 base at J, with 13 bases between. CDR3 nucleotides: TGTGCCACCTACCCGCGGGGGAACACTGAAGCTTTCTTT. This codes for CATYPRGNTEAFF.